This TCR beta chain was recovered during a study of cytomegalovirus exposure and HLA in healthy donors. Study in general: Out of 150 million to 200 million T cells, an earlier analysis found 117 million unique TCR beta sequences in total. Study observations and caveats: Published work reported that the classifier diagnosed cytomegalovirus status with high specificity and sensitivity. Some public TCRs appeared in many individuals, while most sequences were rare.

The CDR3 runs 17 residues. V shed 3 bases and J shed 0 bases, with 12 bases lying between them. Looked up from germline, CDR1 is MNHEY and CDR2 is SMNVEV (reference sequence). This clone appeared a few times. Antigen unknown. The primer mix had 60 Vbeta and 13 Jbeta primers. Only in-frame clones appear in the TCRdb table, and some are missing; sequencing was by immunoSEQ multiplex PCR. The sample includes approximately 110,000 clones, 78% of them seen just once. Sequenced input: PBMCs. The chain combines TRBV27 with TRBJ1-6; D is ambiguous. The TCR was taken from a young man in good health and CMV-seronegative. In nucleotides, the CDR3 is TGTGCCAGCAGTTTTGAGCTACAGAGCTCCTATAATTCACCCCTCCACTTT. Translating it yields CASSFELQSSYNSPLHF.